The present TCR beta chain was sequenced within a study of T cell repertoires in cytomegalovirus infection (dated by TCRdb to between 2018 and 2021). With regard to the full study: Recently identified HLA-C-restricted CMV epitopes, whose presentation resists viral immunomodulation, were targeted by peptide stimulations together with well-studied HLA-B-restricted epitopes. The HLA type of each donor mattered for the analysis, because public TCR beta signatures pointed to carriage of CMV infection along with the matching HLA type.

Overall study outcomes, separate from this receptor: Cumulative frequency of public TCR beta family members discriminated carriers of CMV infection plus the relevant HLA type in this cohort and an independent approximately 350-donor cohort. The ex vivo response was dominated by HLA-C-restricted CMV-specific TCR beta clonotypes, and the single most frequent clonotype in two of eight donors was supplied by these HLA-C-restricted clonotypes.

Looking up the germline V gene (reference sequence) yields CDR1 LNHDA and CDR2 SQIVND. There are 18 amino acids in the CDR3, from cysteine to phenylalanine inclusive. Only the CDR3 DNA stays, 54 bases, in frame from base 1. The trim is 3 bases for V and 5 bases for J, with a gap of 23 bases between the germline ends. The sequencer listed for this sample is Illumina HiSeq 1500. The public reads were reanalyzed by TCRdb: fastp trimming at Q25, MiXCR alignment, in-frame beta chains only. Rows with a matching CDR3 protein are joined into one entry that keeps the most common DNA and genes. This sample has fewer than 850,000 distinct CDR3 sequences in its table, and roughly 29% of those were observed once. Of the sample, around 13% is held by the ten largest clones. On this clonotype itself: Its antigen target is currently unknown. No per-base quality is available; no much larger clone lies one base away.

In the paper's terms, the treatment or condition label means: in vitro stimulation with specific CMV peptide epitopes to enrich CMV-specific T cells. The sequence joins TRBV19 to TRBJ2-1; perhaps TRBD1 is the D gene, with 6 bases matching. The material sequenced was cultured CD8+ T cells from PBMCs, taken from culture after CMV antigen stimulation. The TCR comes from a human donor in good health (CMV status not recorded). Some clones in this sample may be carry-over from other donors' samples. The CDR3 in this case is CASSINALGLDSHNEQFF. The DNA sequence follows: TGTGCCAGTAGTATTAATGCTTTGGGCTTGGACAGCCACAATGAGCAGTTCTTC.